The clone carrying this TCR beta chain showed up many times. Its target is not known. The second PCR ran roughly 7 to 12 cycles with a sample-barcoded 5' primer and J-beta primers. TCRdb itself ran the 5' RACE reads through MiXCR, one entry per CDR3 protein. Among 700,000 to 800,000 distinct CDR3 sequences listed, about 40% were seen once. Each donor was a healthy Caucasian individual from Russia, aged about 6 to 95. These data originate in a study of blood T cells in healthy people across ages. Study-wide results and caveats: With donor CMV status unknown, expanded clonotype changes were possibly confounded.

The CDR3 runs 12 residues. The germline gives CDR1 MNHEY, CDR2 SVGEGT. Material: blood. The chain employs TRBV6-2 or TRBV6-3 and TRBJ2-7; TRBD1 might be the D (6 bases). The better agreement between TRBJ2-5 and the DNA end casts doubt on the J call. The clonotype comes from a woman aged 60 to 75 in good health. The CDR3 coding sequence is TGTGCCAGCTCAGCGCAGGGGGAGACCCAGTACTTC. It yields the protein CASSAQGETQYF.